The present TCR beta chain was sequenced within a study of Ad26.COV2.S vaccination and SARS-CoV-2 variants. Notes on the study in general: Vaccine and placebo recipients had comparable breadth of non-spike TCRs.

This CDR3 is built from 15 residues. V lost 0 bases, J lost 11 bases, and 15 bases lay in between. CDR1 and CDR2 (germline): SGDLS, YYNGEE. Note on this clone: Antigen unknown.

Repertoires were generated with immunoSEQ multiplex PCR, while TCRdb's copy carries only in-frame clones and drops some. The sample shows about half a million clones, nearly 90% of them seen only once. Treatment meaning: over 15 received Ad26.COV2.S at low or high dose, single or two shots; 5 received placebo; per-sample allocation not given. Day 63 after the first injection of vaccine or placebo was the sampling time. J is TRBJ1-6 and V is TRBV9; the D gene is possibly TRBD1 (6 bases). This material consisted of peripheral blood, taken in a trial of Ad26.COV2.S vaccine versus placebo. This receptor was identified in a person between 18 and 59 years old who received the Ad26.COV2.S COVID-19 vaccine or a placebo. This CDR3 is CASSVGGRGSAPLHF. CDR3 sequence (DNA): TGTGCCAGCAGCGTAGGGGGGAGGGGGTCGGCACCCCTCCACTTT.